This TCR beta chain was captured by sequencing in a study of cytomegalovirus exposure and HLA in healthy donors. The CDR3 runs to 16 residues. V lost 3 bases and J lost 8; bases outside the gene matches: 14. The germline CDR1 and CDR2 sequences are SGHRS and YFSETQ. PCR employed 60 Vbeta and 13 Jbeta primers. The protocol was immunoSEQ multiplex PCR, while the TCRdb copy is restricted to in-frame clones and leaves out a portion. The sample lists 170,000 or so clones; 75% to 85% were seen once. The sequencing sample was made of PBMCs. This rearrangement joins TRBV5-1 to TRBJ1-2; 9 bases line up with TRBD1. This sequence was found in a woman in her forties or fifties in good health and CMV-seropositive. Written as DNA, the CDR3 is TGCGCCAGCAGCTCCTCACAGGGGGCCCTCCTCGGAGGCTACACCTTC. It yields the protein CASSSSQGALLGGYTF.